The clone carrying this TCR beta chain has a count of ten or more. Its antigen is still unknown. The sample comes from a study of T cells in Graves' hyperthyroidism and ophthalmopathy. Amplification targeted TCR beta CDR3 regions from RNA transcripts. HTBI primers were the set used in a first-round RT-PCR of the TCR CDR3. One entry per CDR3 protein, called by TCRdb with MiXCR from the multiplex PCR reads. The repertoire holds hundreds of thousands of distinct CDR3 sequences, with about 35% as singletons. Any patient presenting with uncontrolled infection, other autoimmune disease, pregnancy or lactation was left out. The diagnostic basis comprised clinical symptoms, serum thyroxine and TRAb, thyroid ultrasound and orbital computed tomography. Study-level results: Appearing also in blood were most of the thyroid clonotypes expanded above 0.001. The model anticipated ophthalmopathy a median around 6 months pre-onset.

Germline loops: CDR1 MNHEY, CDR2 SVGEGT. Trimming left V 2 bases short and J 7 bases short, with 2 bases between. The CDR3 is 11 amino acids. Input material: blood. The V gene is TRBV6-2 or TRBV6-3, the J gene TRBJ1-4; D uncertain. This receptor was taken from a woman aged 40 to 49 with Graves' hyperthyroidism. Written as DNA, the CDR3 is TGTGCCAGCAGTTACCTTGAAAAACTGTTTTTT. Protein product: CASSYLEKLFF.